A single sample is the source of the 3 T cell receptor beta chains below, sequenced in a study of blood T cell repertoires in COVID-19. TCRdb's copy holds only in-frame clones and misses some; the assay was immunoSEQ multiplex PCR. The sample yields approximately 300,000 clones, approximately 88% seen once. Sequencing was done on a sample of PBMCs or T cells enriched from blood (not recorded which). Every receptor here comes from a man aged 55 to 70 who had recovered from COVID-19.

The rearrangement uses TRBV9 and TRBJ2-5; 8 bases align to TRBD2. V gave up 1 base and J gave up 5 bases; unmatched junction bases: 4. Germline lookup yields CDR1 SGDLS and CDR2 YYNGEE. The CDR3 totals 14 residues. The CDR3: CASSVSGSSETQYF. For the CDR3, the DNA is TGTGCCAGCAGCGTAAGCGGGAGCAGTGAGACCCAGTACTTC.

V gene TRBV5-4 combines with J gene TRBJ2-2, with TRBD1 matching over 7 bases. V shed 5 bases and J 0 bases; nucleotides not matched to a gene: 1. The CDR3 length is 14 residues. Germline assignment: CDR1 SGHNT and CDR2 YYREEE (reference sequence). CDR3 DNA: TGTGCCAGCAGGGGACAGACGAACACCGGGGAGCTGTTTTTT. This sequence encodes CASRGQTNTGELFF.

The chain recombines TRBV6-5 with TRBJ1-5, with 7 bases aligning to TRBD1. CDR1 MNHEY and CDR2 SVGAGI come from the germline V gene. With 2 bases clipped from V and 5 bases from J, the junction kept 0 bases outside the gene matches. The CDR3 runs 13 residues. The CDR3 region is CASSYDRDQPQHF. CDR3 bases: TGTGCCAGCAGTTACGACAGGGATCAGCCCCAGCATTTT.